This record covers a single T cell receptor beta chain. No antigen is known for it. Within one base of it there is no much larger clone, and no base qualities were kept. Library preparation was by the immunoSEQ multiplex PCR assay. A mixture of 60 forward primers for TCR Vbeta segments and 13 reverse primers for TCR Jbeta segments was used in the multiplex PCR. The CDR3 region of rearranged TCR beta genes was amplified from genomic DNA by a multiplex PCR assay. Amplified TCR beta libraries were sequenced as 87-base-pair reads on the Illumina HiSeq System. As for the original processing: A later analysis counted approximately 84 million unique TCR beta chains across the 550 to 700 repertoires, and roughly 9.9 million of these chains were shared by at least two donors. To remove PCR and sequencing errors, raw reads were error-corrected and collapsed into unique sequences using a nearest-neighbor algorithm that merged closely related sequences. CDR3 sequences were aligned to IMGT reference sequences to assign V, D and J gene segments. For a sequence to be retained, at least a six-nucleotide match to both a V gene segment and a J gene segment was required. Rearrangements were classified as productive when the CDR3 lacked stop codons and remained in frame with V and J, and all other rearrangements were classified as non-productive. CDR3 was defined by IMGT convention, running from the second conserved V-encoded cysteine to the conserved J-encoded phenylalanine. In an earlier analysis of roughly 610 of the donors, sequences lacking an unambiguous match to a single V gene segment were excluded. In an earlier analysis of almost 600 of the donors, a V segment was called functional when productive rearrangements were above 56.7%, and segregating when the standard deviation between donors exceeded 5%. A statistical classification framework was built for diagnosing cytomegalovirus status from the catalog of TCR beta chain sequences. A later analysis assigned V and J genes by comparing TCR nucleotide sequences with IMGT/GENE-DB human TR gene sequences. A later analysis assigned CDR3 sequences and most-parsimonious VDJ recombination scenarios with the TCRdist pipeline. In a later analysis, each TCR beta chain was defined by its CDR3 amino acid sequence together with its V-gene family, and reads without a unique V-gene family were excluded. As a way to deal with suspected cross-contamination and a sequencing artifact, a later analysis dropped 450 to 600 nucleotide sequences that were highly shared and had low generation probability. For each public chain, a later analysis derived a clonal expansion index from normalized ranks of inferred template counts within each repertoire. Generation probabilities in a later analysis came from a VDJ recombination model fitted to out-of-frame rearrangements, and those results were checked against IGoR. In a later analysis, hypergeometric tests were used to score TCR-TCR, TCR-HLA and TCR-CMV co-occurrence, with a repertoire-size bias correction applied to TCR pairs. A later analysis estimated false discovery rates by permuting HLA or CMV assignments 20 times. In a later analysis, co-occurring TCRs were grouped with DBSCAN, and TCRdist sequence similarity was added when clustering was performed within HLA-allele-positive subsets. Repertoires with fewer than 30,000 or more than 120,000 public chains, plus five repertoires with anomalous nucleotide sharing, were excluded from co-occurrence clustering. TCRdb's version of the immuneACCESS table is confined to in-frame rearrangements and falls short of the full clone set. An unresolved V gene accounts for under half of the shortfall where checked; the remainder is of unknown origin. The DNA was the basis for D and trimming; V, J and clone size are from that table. The sample table lists 100,000 to 150,000 clones, around 67% of them with a count of one. The top ten clones comprise less than 5% of the sample.

The cohort consisted of 650 to 850 healthy bone marrow donors. At the time of sampling, all cohort members were nominally healthy, though unrecorded immune exposures were likely present. The donor was CMV seropositive and was included in the group of around 300 seropositive cohort members. A peripheral blood sample was collected from each donor, and TCR beta sequencing was performed on peripheral blood mononuclear cells. Genomic DNA extraction from the blood cell samples was performed with the Qiagen DNeasy Blood Extraction Kit. For CDR1 and CDR2, the germline V gene lists SQVTM and ANQGSEA. The CDR3 goes from the cysteine to the phenylalanine over 14 residues. The kept DNA is CDR3 alone, 42 bases in frame from the first base. V is trimmed back by 5 bases and J by 3 bases, and the junction contains 8 bases that no gene match accounts for. The data stem from a study of cytomegalovirus exposure and HLA in healthy donors (dated by TCRdb to about 2017). Some background on the complete study: In an earlier analysis of some 550 of the donors, under 300 Gb of sequence data and 120 million or so unique TCR beta sequences from 180 million or so T cells were reported. Typing coverage differed by locus: A, B, C, DRB1 and DQB1 were typed in roughly 629-640 donors, DQA1 in about 500, DPA1 in around 580, and DPB1 in around 440. Every repertoire in the discovery cohort had been generated on one and the same sequencing platform. High-throughput TCR immunosequencing, statistical association of individual TCRs with disease status, and machine learning were combined to predict cytomegalovirus infection status. In a later genetic analysis, genome-wide SNP genotypes for about 55% of the roughly 700 donors were used, and that subset was treated as a discovery cohort. Alongside the repertoire data, information on donor age, sex, ethnicity and CMV serostatus was compiled. Because of strong linkage in the cohort, a handful of DR-DQ haplotypes were treated as single units for association and clustering. Among under 450 genotyped donors of the cohort, an average of around 240,000 unique TCR beta nucleotide sequences were sequenced per donor, 15% to 20% of them non-productive. Class I and class II HLA loci were covered by the typing at four-digit resolution. Along with the approximately 650-subject first cohort, a separate validation cohort of over 90 different subjects was used. In the later analysis, no new phenotypic data were used to find candidate immune exposures; instead, reliance was placed on TCR beta sequences and their occurrence across donors. The study profiled the T cell repertoires of hundreds of subjects by immunosequencing and related them to cytomegalovirus serostatus. The study aimed to test whether cataloging public T cell receptors could reveal signatures of past pathogen exposure. Of the 398 genotyped donors, approximately 80% fell in the genetic ancestry cluster associated with self-reported Caucasian donors. To decide whether each TCR beta V gene segment behaved as functional or pseudogenic, an earlier analysis of over 500 of the donors relied on high-throughput TCR beta sequencing. An early release that covered 500 to 800 HLA-typed donors contained about 300 gigabases of sequencing data and roughly 84 million unique TCR sequences. A later analysis re-examined previously published TCR beta repertoires from just over 650 donors and added high-resolution HLA genotyping to investigate patterns of TCR occurrence. Beyond this particular receptor, the publication reports: According to a later genetic analysis, donors in an Asian-associated ancestry cluster had fewer N-insertions in productive TCRs than the approximately 670-donor mean. In a later analysis, HLA-associated TCR beta chains showed more clonal expansion and lower generation probabilities than non-associated chains that were equally common. In an earlier analysis of 587 of the donors, most TCR beta V segments appeared in productive rearrangements about 87% or about 30% of the time, broadly matching IMGT annotations. Most CMV-associated TCR beta chains appeared to be HLA-restricted in a later analysis, and the HLA associations seemed to be driven largely by CMV exposure. A cluster of highly shared sequence variants was judged likely to be a technical artifact of the sequencing pipeline. A few of the identified cytomegalovirus-associated TCR beta chains were confirmed in vitro to be specific for cytomegalovirus antigens. Specific HLA alleles were associated with over 15,000 TCR beta sequences at a false discovery rate of 0.05 in a later analysis. Sequencing depth was assumed to be roughly uniform across donors in the presence/absence analyses, though that assumption may not hold. An association between a missense DCLRE1C variant and V-gene and J-gene trimming of TCR beta chains was found in a later genetic analysis and replicated in an independent cohort. The 87-base-pair reads could not distinguish some IMGT-functional V segments, including TRBV6-2 and TRBV6-3, so those segments were excluded. In a later analysis, TCR association rates were found to vary across HLA loci, with the most associated TCRs seen for DRB1 alleles and the fewest for HLA-C alleles. Most TCR sequences were observed very rarely across donors, whereas some public TCRs were present in many individuals. Because HLA typing was unavailable for some donors at each locus, only the typed subset was used in association tests. A further reported finding was that TCR beta sequences accurately predicted the HLA-A and HLA-B alleles for most subjects in the first cohort. This cohort had only TCR beta chains sequenced, and the lack of alpha or paired-chain data limited which features could be detected. The authors suggested that the approach could potentially be extended to other disease states and immunological phenotypes. Correlated functional status among segregating V segments might be attributable to linkage disequilibrium, but an unknown experimental factor could not be ruled out. The only immune exposure information available for the cohort was CMV serostatus. In a later analysis, several top co-occurrence clusters were reported to appear linked to parvovirus B19, influenza, CMV and Epstein-Barr virus. Strong co-occurrence of HLA alleles, especially DR and DQ, made assigning TCR associations to individual alleles difficult. Because counts were too low, about 15 rarely observed V segments, including chromosome 9 orphons, were left out of the earlier analysis of 587 of the donors. In both the original and validation cohorts, the classifier was reported to diagnose cytomegalovirus status with high specificity and sensitivity. The study gave a list of 150 to 200 TCR beta chains associated with cytomegalovirus.

The chain is encoded by TRBV29-1 joined to TRBJ1-1; 8 nucleotides in the junction match TRBD1. Sequenced sample: PBMCs. The TCR originated in a man aged 55 to 70 in good health and CMV-seropositive. The CDR3 sequence is CSVTGQGVYTEAFF. Read as DNA, the sequence is TGCAGCGTTACCGGACAGGGAGTATACACTGAAGCTTTCTTT.